The clone carrying this TCR beta chain was picked up one time. What it recognizes is unknown. A junction boundary mismatches the germline segment, possibly from a read error. This specimen comes from a study of blood T cells in healthy people across ages. The second PCR ran about 6 to 11 cycles with a sample-barcoded 5' primer and J-beta primers. Each single sample gave us at least 2.5 million CDR3-containing paired-end reads. TCRdb re-called the 5' RACE reads with MiXCR, one entry per CDR3 protein. The table shows hundreds of thousands of distinct CDR3 sequences, with roughly 64% occurring only once. With each sample, at least 5.5 micrograms of total RNA were extracted. Overall study results and limits: The lack of PBMC sorting stopped any conclusive naive versus antigen-experienced comparison.

The CDR3 extends over 14 amino acids. Germline CDR1 reads SGDLS; CDR2 reads YYNGEE. The sample taken for sequencing was blood. The TCR originated in a man in his thirties or forties in good health. V is TRBV9 and J is TRBJ1-6, with TRBD1 matching 7 bases. CDR3: CASSPRQGNSPPHF. As DNA, the CDR3 is TGTGCCAGCAGCCCCCGACAGGGAAATTCACCCCCCCACTTT.